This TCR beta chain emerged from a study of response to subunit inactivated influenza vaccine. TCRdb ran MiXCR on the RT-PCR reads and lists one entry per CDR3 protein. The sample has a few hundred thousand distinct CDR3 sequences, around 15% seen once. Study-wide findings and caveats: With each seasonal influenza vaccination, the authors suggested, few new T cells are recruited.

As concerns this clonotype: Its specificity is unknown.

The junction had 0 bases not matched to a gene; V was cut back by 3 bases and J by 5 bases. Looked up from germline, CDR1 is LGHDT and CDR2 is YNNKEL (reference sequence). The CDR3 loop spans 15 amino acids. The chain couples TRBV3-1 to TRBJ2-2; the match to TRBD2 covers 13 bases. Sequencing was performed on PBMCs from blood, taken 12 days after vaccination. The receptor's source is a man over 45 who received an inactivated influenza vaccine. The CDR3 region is CASSQGLAGTGELFF. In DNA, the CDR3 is TGTGCCAGCAGCCAGGGACTAGCGGGGACCGGGGAGCTGTTTTTT. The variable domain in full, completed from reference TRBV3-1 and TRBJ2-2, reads DTAVSQTPKYLVTQMGNDKSIKCEQNLGHDTMYWYKQDSKKFLKIMFSYNNKELIINETVPNRFSPKSPDKAHLNLHINSLELGDSAVYFCASSQGLAGTGELFFGEGSRLTVL.